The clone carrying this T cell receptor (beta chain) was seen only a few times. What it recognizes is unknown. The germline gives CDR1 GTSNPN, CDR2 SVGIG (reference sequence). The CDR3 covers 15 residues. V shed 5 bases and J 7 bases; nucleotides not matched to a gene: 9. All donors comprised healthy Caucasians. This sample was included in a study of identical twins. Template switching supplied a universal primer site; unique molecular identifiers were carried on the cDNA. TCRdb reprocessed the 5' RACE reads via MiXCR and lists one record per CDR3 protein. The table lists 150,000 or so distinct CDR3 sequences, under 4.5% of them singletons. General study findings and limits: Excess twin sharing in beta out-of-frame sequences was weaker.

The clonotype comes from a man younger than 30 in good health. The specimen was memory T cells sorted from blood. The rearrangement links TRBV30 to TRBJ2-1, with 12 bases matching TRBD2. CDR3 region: CAWGRTSGKGNEQFF. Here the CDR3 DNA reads TGTGCCTGGGGTCGGACTAGCGGGAAGGGTAATGAGCAGTTCTTC.